This entry concerns a single T cell receptor beta chain. Its specificity is unknown. V was clipped by 3 bases and J by 3 bases, with 15 bases between them. This CDR3 comprises 15 residues. Germline V gene data show CDR1 as ENHRY and CDR2 as SYGVKD. This sample is drawn from a study of shared clonotypes between healthy human individuals. Terminally differentiated effector memory CD45RA+ cells were left out of the naive CD8 fraction, which was CD45RO-negative and positively selected for CCR7. Per the study methods: Filtering was not the same, since immunoSEQ gave junction-only sequences without quality scores. Libraries were prepared by immunoSEQ multiplex PCR; TCRdb keeps only in-frame clonotypes and omits some of them. The D gene and trimming were derived from the DNA, and the V and J assignments and clone size from that table. The sample contains 550,000 to 750,000 clones, about 91% of which appear only once.

General observations from the study: Sharing across four donors was highest in naive CD4 (roughly 5%) and lowest in memory CD8 (roughly 0.4%).

The chain employs TRBV10-3 and TRBJ2-7; no reliable D call. Sample: naive CD8+ T cells sorted from blood. This TCR came from a man between 25 and 39 years old in good health. The CDR3 reads CAISDPPTRYYEQYF. CDR3 sequence (DNA): TGTGCCATCAGTGATCCCCCCACACGTTACTACGAGCAGTACTTC.